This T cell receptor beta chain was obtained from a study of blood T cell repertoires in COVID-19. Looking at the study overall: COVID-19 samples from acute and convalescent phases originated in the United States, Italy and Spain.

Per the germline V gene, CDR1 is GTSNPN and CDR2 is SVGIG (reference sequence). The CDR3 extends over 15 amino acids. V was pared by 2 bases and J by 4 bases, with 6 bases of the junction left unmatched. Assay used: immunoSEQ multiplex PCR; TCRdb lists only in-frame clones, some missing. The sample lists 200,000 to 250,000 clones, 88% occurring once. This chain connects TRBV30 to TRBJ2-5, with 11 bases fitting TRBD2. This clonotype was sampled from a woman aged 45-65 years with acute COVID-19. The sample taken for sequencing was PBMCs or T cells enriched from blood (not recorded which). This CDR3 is CAWSRLAGIRETQYF. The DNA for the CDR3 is TGTGCCTGGAGTAGACTAGCGGGAATTAGAGAGACCCAGTACTTC.